The rows below give T cell receptor beta chains drawn from one sample of a study of CD8 T cells in Susac syndrome. TCRdb itself ran the immunoSEQ multiplex PCR reads through MiXCR, one entry per CDR3 protein. Seen here are 200,000 to 250,000 distinct CDR3 sequences, about 93% observed once, and the top ten hold roughly 0.13%. The sample comprised CD8+ T cells from PBMCs. The receptors were sampled from a human donor with multiple sclerosis. CDR3s include the opening cysteine and the closing phenylalanine or tryptophan. D genes are given only for firm matches. Where a row states a size, it is once, few, many or the class of an expanded clone; other rows omit it.

j_call d_call clone_size v_call cdr3_nt cdr3_aa
TRBJ2-1 - - TRBV27 TGTGCCAGCAGTCCCGCCGGCCTCAATGAGCAGTTCTTC CASSPAGLNEQFF
TRBJ1-1 - - TRBV9 TGTGCCAGCAGCCCTGAGGATTACACTGAAGCTTTCTTT CASSPEDYTEAFF
TRBJ2-2 - few TRBV11-1 TGTGCCAGCAGGCCAATTGGGGGCACCGGGGAGCTGTTTTTT CASRPIGGTGELFF
TRBJ2-7 - few TRBV7-8 TGTGCCAGCAGACAGGGTCGGGAGCAGTACTTC CASRQGREQYF
TRBJ2-2 TRBD1 - TRBV7-9 TGTGCCAGCAGCCTGTCCCTACAGGGGGCGCAGGACACCGGGGAGCTGTTTTTT CASSLSLQGAQDTGELFF
TRBJ2-1 - - TRBV19 TGTGCCAGTAGTCCAACGGACTGGAATGAGCAGTTCTTC CASSPTDWNEQFF
TRBJ2-6 - - TRBV2 TGTGCCTGGGAACTACGCGTCGGCTCTGGGGCCAACGTCCTGACTTTC CAWELRVGSGANVLTF
TRBJ2-1 - - TRBV20-1 TGCAGTGCTAGCCCGGGACGTGTAGGAAATGAGCAGTTCTTC CSASPGRVGNEQFF
TRBJ2-6 - - TRBV19 TGTGCCAGTAGTATAGCCGGCAGGTCTGGGGCCAACGTCCTGACTTTC CASSIAGRSGANVLTF
TRBJ1-5 - - TRBV12-3/TRBV12-4 TGTGCCAGCAGCAGTACAGGCCTTCATCAGCCCCAGCATTTT CASSSTGLHQPQHF
TRBJ2-7 TRBD2 - TRBV20-1 TGCAGTGCTCAGCGGGAGGGACCCTACGAGCAGTACTTC CSAQREGPYEQYF
TRBJ2-3 - - TRBV27 TGTGCCAGCAGTTTATCGGGCAACCACCTCACAGATACGCAGTATTTT CASSLSGNHLTDTQYF
TRBJ2-1 - - TRBV9 TGTGCCAGCAGCGTCCGGGACTCCTACAATGAGCAGTTCTTC CASSVRDSYNEQFF
TRBJ1-1 TRBD1 - TRBV13 TGTGCCAGCAGCTCCGGGACAGAGAACACTGAAGCTTTCTTT CASSSGTENTEAFF
TRBJ2-7 - - TRBV9 TGTGCCAGCAGCCCGGACGGGGGCCTCAGCTACGAGCAGTACTTC CASSPDGGLSYEQYF
TRBJ1-1 TRBD1 - TRBV2 TGTGCCAGCAGACAGGGGCTTGAAGCTTTCTTT CASRQGLEAFF
TRBJ1-1 - - TRBV10-3 TGTGCCATCTCCGGGACACCGAACACTGAAGCTTTCTTT CAISGTPNTEAFF
TRBJ2-2 - - TRBV5-6 TGTGCCAGCAGCTTGATCTTGGGGGCCGGGGAGCTGTTTTTT CASSLILGAGELFF
TRBJ1-1 - - TRBV27 TGTGCCAGCAGCAGAAAGGAGGGGGTGAACACTGAAGCTTTCTTT CASSRKEGVNTEAFF
TRBJ2-5 - - TRBV12-3/TRBV12-4 TGTGCCAGCAGTTTTGGATGGGAGACCCAGTACTTC CASSFGWETQYF
TRBJ1-1 - - TRBV7-9 TGTGCCAGCAGCCAACCGACCACCAGAGGGAACACTGAAGCTTTCTTT CASSQPTTRGNTEAFF
TRBJ2-3 TRBD2 - TRBV11-2 TGTGCCAGCAGCTTCCCTAGCGGGGAGCCAAAGGATACGCAGTATTTT CASSFPSGEPKDTQYF
TRBJ1-1 - - TRBV10-3 TGTGCCATCAGTGATCGGGACACAAGTCCGAACACTGAAGCTTTCTTT CAISDRDTSPNTEAFF
TRBJ2-7 TRBD1 - TRBV20-1 TGCAGTGCTCCGAACCTCGGGACAGTTTACGAGCAGTACTTC CSAPNLGTVYEQYF
TRBJ2-7 - - TRBV7-9 TGTGCCAGCAGCGGTTCAGGATATGGGCAGTACTTC CASSGSGYGQYF
TRBJ2-1 - - TRBV20-1 TGCAGTGCTATGGGCCGTTACAATGAGCAGTTCTTC CSAMGRYNEQFF
TRBJ1-1 - - TRBV6-4 TGTGCCAGCAGTGACTCTTGGGGTCGCGAAGCTTTCTTT CASSDSWGREAFF
TRBJ2-1 TRBD1 few TRBV9 TGTGCCAGCAGTGATAACGACGGACAGGGAATGGTAAGCTTC CASSDNDGQGMVSF
TRBJ1-2 - - TRBV2 TGTGCCAGCAGTGAAGCGGCTTATGGCTACACCTTC CASSEAAYGYTF
TRBJ2-5 - once TRBV15 TGTGCCACCAGCCCCATCGAACTAGCTGCGGGAGAGACCCAGTACTTC CATSPIELAAGETQYF
TRBJ2-1 TRBD2 - TRBV27 TGTGCCAGCAGGGGACTAGCGGGAGACAATGAGCAGTTCTTC CASRGLAGDNEQFF
TRBJ1-2 - - TRBV9 TGTGCCAGCAGCACCGGGCCGTCTGGCTACACCTTC CASSTGPSGYTF
TRBJ2-7 TRBD1 - TRBV27 TGTGCCAGCAGTTTATCGCCCTATCCGGGACAGGGGTCCTACGAGCAGTACTTC CASSLSPYPGQGSYEQYF
TRBJ1-2 - - TRBV9 TGTGCCAGCACTGGAGGGGACATATCGTATGGCTACACCTTC CASTGGDISYGYTF
TRBJ2-7 TRBD1 - TRBV29-1 TGCAGCGTCCCGGGGGACAGGGACTACGAGCAGTACTTC CSVPGDRDYEQYF
TRBJ2-7 - - TRBV6-2/TRBV6-3 TGTGCCAGCAGTTACCCACGGAGGGGCCTGGACGAGCAGTACTTC CASSYPRRGLDEQYF
TRBJ2-5 - - TRBV6-1 TGTGCCAGCAGTGAAGAGCTGAGGGGGGCCTATCAAGAGACCCAGTACTTC CASSEELRGAYQETQYF
TRBJ1-2 TRBD1 - TRBV15 TGTGCCACCAGCAGATCCGACAGGGGGCCGTATGGCTACACCTTC CATSRSDRGPYGYTF
TRBJ1-1 TRBD1 - TRBV7-6 TGTGCCAGCAGCTTAGCTACTGGACAGGATCGAAGAGAAGCTTTCTTT CASSLATGQDRREAFF
TRBJ1-1 - - TRBV30 TGTGCCTGGAGTGTAGGATCCAACACTGAAGCTTTCTTT CAWSVGSNTEAFF